These 32 T cell receptor beta chains originate from one sample sequenced in a study of a mutant IDH1 vaccine in newly diagnosed glioma. These receptors are not linked to any known antigen. TCRdb keeps only in-frame clones here, not all; method: immunoSEQ multiplex PCR. The data contain tens of thousands of clones, around 80% of them singletons. Time point denoted: week 47, end of study. Vaccination comprised doses that each held 300 ug of mutant IDH1 20-mer peptide, plus topical imiquimod. The input for sequencing was PBMCs, taken from a glioma patient whose treatment included an IDH1 peptide vaccine. The receptors were gathered from a woman in her thirties or forties with glioma. Some clones in this sample may be carry-over from other donors' samples.

This clone was counted once. This chain joins TRBV19 and TRBJ1-2; D is uncertain. The germline CDR1 and CDR2 sequences are LNHDA and SQIVND (reference sequence). This CDR3 region has 12 residues. Trimming left V 4 bases short and J 3 bases short, with 6 bases between. The CDR3 DNA reads as TGTGCCAGTAGTAGGGAGTACTATGGCTACACCTTC. This sequence encodes CASSREYYGYTF.

The chain employs TRBV6-1 and TRBJ1-2, with D possibly matching TRBD1 (5 bases). CDR1 MNHNS and CDR2 SASEGT come from the germline V gene. The CDR3 sequence is 12 residues long. V dropped 2 bases and J dropped 12 bases, with 13 bases sitting between them. DNA for the CDR3: TGTGCCAGCAGTGAATGGTTTGCGGGGGACACCTTC. This codes for CASSEWFAGDTF.

The chain uses TRBV4-1 and TRBJ2-2, with a weak D call TRBD2 (5 bases). Germline V gives CDR1 MGHRA, CDR2 YSYEKL. This CDR3 has 18 residues. The germline V and J ends were trimmed by 9 bases and 2 bases, with 25 bases remaining between them. CDR3 sequence (DNA): TGCGCCAGAAAGCGAAGGACCCGGTTGGGAGTCAACACCGGGGAGCTGTTTTTT. Amino acids: CARKRRTRLGVNTGELFF.

V and J are TRBV18 and TRBJ1-2, with TRBD1 matching over 9 bases. Per germline, CDR1 KGHSH and CDR2 LQKENI. This CDR3 has 13 residues. The trim removed 2 bases at V and 9 bases at J, leaving 4 bases unmatched. In nucleotides, the CDR3 is TGTGCCAGCTCACCATCGGGACAGGGAAGCTACACCTTC. Protein: CASSPSGQGSYTF.

The gene calls are TRBV5-4 and TRBJ2-5; TRBD2 matches at 8 bases. The CDR3 loop spans 16 amino acids. Germline V gene lookup returns CDR1 SGHNT and CDR2 YYREEE (reference sequence). V was clipped by 3 bases and J by 4 bases; unmatched bases: 11. The CDR3 protein is CASSSVAGLGRETQYF. CDR3 nucleotides: TGTGCCAGCAGCTCGGTAGCGGGATTGGGGAGAGAGACCCAGTACTTC. Full variable domain (outside the CDR3, taken from reference TRBV5-4 and TRBJ2-5): ETGVTQSPTHLIKTRGQQVTLRCSSQSGHNTVSWYQQALGQGPQFIFQYYREEENGRGNFPPRFSGLQFPNYSSELNVNALELDDSALYLCASSSVAGLGRETQYFGPGTRLLVL.

V is TRBV27 and J is TRBJ1-1; D unclear. The germline V and J ends were trimmed by 5 bases and 5 bases, with 18 bases remaining between them. The CDR3 extends over 15 amino acids. Per germline, CDR1 MNHEY and CDR2 SMNVEV (reference sequence). The CDR3 DNA follows: TGTGCCAGCAGTCGCCAGAGGAGGGTGGGGACTGAAGCTTTCTTT. This codes for CASSRQRRVGTEAFF.

This chain connects TRBV18 to TRBJ2-7; 7 nucleotides align to TRBD1. The CDR3 has 12 residues. Germline CDR1 KGHSH, CDR2 LQKENI. J gave up 6 bases and V 6 bases, and 5 bases lay outside the gene matches. CDR3 nucleotides: TGTGCCAGCTCCCAGGGGACAGCCGAGCAGTACTTC. Its translation: CASSQGTAEQYF.

This clone occurred a few times. The rearrangement links TRBV6-6 to TRBJ2-1; a possible D gene is TRBD1 (5 bases). V was shortened by 6 bases and J by 2 bases, with 11 bases between the two germline ends. The CDR3 is 14 residues long. The germline V gene has CDR1 MNHNY and CDR2 SVGAGI (reference sequence). In DNA form, the CDR3 reads TGTGCCAGCAGGCAAGGGGCTGCCTACAATGAGCAGTTCTTC. Amino acids: CASRQGAAYNEQFF.

This clone was counted between two and nine times. The CDR3 sequence is CASADQFSNQPQHF. For the CDR3, the DNA is TGTGCCAGCGCCGACCAATTTAGCAATCAGCCCCAGCATTTT. The V and J genes are TRBV11-1 and TRBJ1-5; D not certain. The CDR3 covers 14 residues. Per germline, CDR1 SGHAT and CDR2 FQDESV (reference sequence). Between the trimmed V and J ends, which lost 8 bases and 0 bases, there was a span of 11 bases.

This chain connects TRBV15 to TRBJ1-2, with D unclear. The V gene's germline CDR1 is LNHNV and CDR2 YYDKDF (reference sequence). V dropped 0 bases and J dropped 2 bases, with 7 bases sitting between them. This CDR3 has 14 amino acids. The CDR3 sequence: CATSREGRNYGYTF. The DNA for the CDR3 is TGTGCCACCAGCAGAGAAGGACGGAACTATGGCTACACCTTC.

This clone was observed a few times. This chain links TRBV19 with TRBJ1-1; TRBD1 might be the D (5 bases). The ends were cut back, 11 bases at V and 0 bases at J, with 22 bases in the middle. The CDR3 is 16 residues long. Germline values: CDR1 LNHDA, CDR2 SQIVND (reference sequence). CDR3 DNA sequence: TGTGCCTGCCGAGGGAACAGCCGAGGGGTGAACACTGAAGCTTTCTTT. Translating gives CACRGNSRGVNTEAFF.

This clone was seen more than once but under ten times. J is TRBJ2-7 and V is TRBV9; 12 nucleotides agree with TRBD1. The ends lost 5 bases at V and 10 bases at J; junction bases unmatched: 13. Germline CDR1 SGDLS, CDR2 YYNGEE. The CDR3 totals 15 residues. The CDR3 DNA sequence: TGTGCCAGCAGTGGACTAATGGGACAGGGGGCCCCTCAGTACTTC. Protein: CASSGLMGQGAPQYF. Filled out from reference TRBV9 and TRBJ2-7, the complete variable domain reads DSGVTQTPKHLITATGQRVTLRCSPRSGDLSVYWYQQSLDQGLQFLIQYYNGEERAKGNILERFSAQQFPDLHSELNLSSLELGDSALYFCASSGLMGQGAPQYFGPGTRLTVT.

CDR3 DNA sequence: TGTGCCAGCAGTGGACAGGGGTATGGCTACACCTTC. Translated: CASSGQGYGYTF. The chain has TRBV2 and TRBJ1-2, with TRBD1 identical over 8 bases. V lost 4 bases and J lost 5; bases outside the gene matches: 0. CDR3 length equals 12 residues. Looked up from germline, CDR1 is SNHLY and CDR2 is FYNNEI.

V and J are TRBV25-1 and TRBJ1-2, with 9 positions matching TRBD1. The CDR3 runs 12 residues. After removal of 6 bases from V and 12 bases from J, the junction contained 8 bases not matched to a gene. Looked up from germline, CDR1 is MGHDK and CDR2 is SYGVNS. CDR3 DNA: TGTGCCAGCAGCGAAGGGACAGGGAGAAACACCTTC. Translated: CASSEGTGRNTF.

The chain recombines TRBV27 with TRBJ1-1, with D perhaps matching TRBD1 (5 bases). CDR1 is MNHEY and CDR2 is SMNVEV in the germline V gene (reference sequence). Trimming shortened V by 10 bases and J by 11 bases, and 17 bases separated the two germline ends. The CDR3 totals 11 residues. In DNA form, the CDR3 reads TGTGCCACCCTCCGGGGCTCGGAGGCTTTCTTT. It translates to CATLRGSEAFF.

The chain links TRBV5-1 to TRBJ1-3; D gene uncertain. Germline assignment: CDR1 SGHRS and CDR2 YFSETQ. Trimming took off 3 bases at V and 4 bases at J, with 14 bases between the two ends. This CDR3 has 15 residues. CDR3: CASSSGPTGGNTIYF. Here the CDR3 DNA reads TGCGCCAGCAGCTCTGGACCTACGGGAGGAAACACCATATATTTT.

The chain employs TRBV9 and TRBJ1-1; weak D call: TRBD1 (6 bases). CDR1 and CDR2 (germline): SGDLS, YYNGEE. Between the trimmed V and J ends, which lost 4 bases and 3 bases, there was a span of 19 bases. This CDR3 contains 16 residues. The DNA for the CDR3 is TGTGCCAGCAGCCGAGGGGGGCTTAATAGGGACACTGAAGCTTTCTTT. This sequence encodes CASSRGGLNRDTEAFF. Looking up the rest from reference TRBV9 and TRBJ1-1 gives the full variable domain: DSGVTQTPKHLITATGQRVTLRCSPRSGDLSVYWYQQSLDQGLQFLIQYYNGEERAKGNILERFSAQQFPDLHSELNLSSLELGDSALYFCASSRGGLNRDTEAFFGQGTRLTVV.

The rearrangement joins TRBV5-1 to TRBJ2-5; D is unclear. Germline V gives CDR1 SGHRS, CDR2 YFSETQ. The CDR3 is 15 residues long. V dropped 3 bases and J dropped 1 base, with 13 bases sitting between them. The CDR3 DNA reads as TGCGCCAGCAGCTCCGGACCCAGTAGCCAAGAGACCCAGTACTTC. Translating gives CASSSGPSSQETQYF.

This clone came up once. The rearrangement joins TRBV19 to TRBJ1-1, with TRBD1 matching over 9 bases. Germline V gene lookup returns CDR1 LNHDA and CDR2 SQIVND (reference sequence). With V trimmed by 9 bases and J by 4 bases, 12 bases remained unmatched. The CDR3 loop spans 15 amino acids. The CDR3 spells CASPPGTGTTTEAFF. DNA of the CDR3: TGTGCCAGCCCCCCAGGGACAGGGACGACCACTGAAGCTTTCTTT.

Comment on this clone: The junction and the germline gene differ at one end; a read error may be behind it. The V gene is TRBV7-7, the J gene TRBJ2-7; 8 bases fit TRBD1. This CDR3 is 13 amino acids long. From germline, CDR1 is SSHAT and CDR2 FNYEAQ (reference sequence). CDR3 sequence (DNA): TGTGCTAGCAGCTTAAGACAGGGGAGCGAGCAGTACTTC. Encoded protein: CASSLRQGSEQYF.

V is TRBV2 and J is TRBJ2-5; TRBD1 matches at 9 bases. The CDR3 spans 14 residues. The germline V gene has CDR1 SNHLY and CDR2 FYNNEI. V lost 3 bases to trimming and J lost 3 bases; unmatched junction nucleotides: 2. The CDR3 DNA follows: TGTGCCAGCAGTGATGGGGACAGGGAAGAGACCCAGTACTTC. This encodes CASSDGDREETQYF.

The CDR3 loop reads CSAADSFNEKLFF. Here the CDR3 DNA reads TGCAGCGCCGCCGACAGTTTTAATGAAAAACTGTTTTTT. V and J are TRBV29-1 and TRBJ1-4; D possibly corresponds to TRBD1 (5 bases). The germline CDR1 and CDR2 sequences are SQVTM and ANQGSEA. Trimming removed 7 bases from V and 4 bases from J, with 13 bases in between. CDR3 size: 13 residues.

The CDR3 bases are TGTGCCAGCAACCCTCGGACAGGGGCTAAAGAGACCCAGTACTTC. Protein sequence: CASNPRTGAKETQYF. J is TRBJ2-5 and V is TRBV6-5; 9 bases align to TRBD1. CDR1 MNHEY and CDR2 SVGAGI come from the germline V gene. The CDR3 spans 15 residues. With V trimmed by 7 bases and J by 3 bases, 9 bases remained unmatched.

The rearrangement links TRBV6-5 to TRBJ2-7, with 9 bases aligning to TRBD1. V lost 7 bases to trimming and J lost 1 base; unmatched junction nucleotides: 5. Germline loops: CDR1 MNHEY, CDR2 SVGAGI. This CDR3 comprises 14 residues. CDR3 sequence (DNA): TGTGCCAGCAAGAGACAGGGGGGGTCCTACGAGCAGTACTTC. Its translation: CASKRQGGSYEQYF.

This clone was counted once. This chain uses TRBV4-1 with TRBJ1-6, with TRBD1 matching 7 bases. Germline assignment: CDR1 MGHRA and CDR2 YSYEKL. CDR3 length equals 19 residues. Losses at the gene ends were 0 bases for V and 0 bases for J; bases not matched to a gene: 8. The CDR3 DNA sequence: TGCGCCAGCAGCCAAGAGTGGACAGGTCAGAGCTCCTATAATTCACCCCTCCACTTT. It yields the protein CASSQEWTGQSSYNSPLHF.

The V gene is TRBV18, the J gene TRBJ1-4; no definite D call. Deletions cut 3 bases from V and 6 bases from J, with 14 bases between. Germline values: CDR1 KGHSH, CDR2 LQKENI. The CDR3 is 15 residues long. The CDR3 DNA follows: TGTGCCAGCTCACCCTTCGGGAGGTCCGATGAAAAACTGTTTTTT. Encoded protein: CASSPFGRSDEKLFF.

V is TRBV6-1 and J is TRBJ1-2, with D possibly matching TRBD1 (5 bases). The CDR3 extends over 11 amino acids. V gave up 8 bases and J gave up 8 bases, with 12 bases separating them. Germline V lookup: CDR1 MNHNS, CDR2 SASEGT. The CDR3 sequence: CASPGGGGYTF. The CDR3 DNA follows: TGTGCCAGCCCCGGGGGGGGAGGCTACACCTTC.

The genes are TRBV5-1 and TRBJ2-3; TRBD2 matches at 9 bases. Germline V CDR1 and CDR2: SGHRS, YFSETQ. The CDR3 contains 15 residues. J lost 2 bases, V lost 2 bases, and 3 bases had no gene match. CDR3: CASSFLAGDTDTQYF. The DNA of the CDR3 is TGCGCCAGCAGCTTTTTAGCGGGGGACACAGATACGCAGTATTTT. Based on the CDR3 plus reference TRBV5-1 and TRBJ2-3, the full variable domain is KAGVTQTPRYLIKTRGQQVTLSCSPISGHRSVSWYQQTPGQGLQFLFEYFSETQRNKGNFPGRFSGRQFSNSRSEMNVSTLELGDSALYLCASSFLAGDTDTQYFGPGTRLTVL.

This chain connects TRBV5-1 to TRBJ2-5; TRBD2 is a possible D gene (5 bases). Judging by the DNA end, TRBJ2-7 fits better; the J call may be wrong. Germline V gives CDR1 SGHRS, CDR2 YFSETQ. The CDR3 runs to 11 residues. CDR3 residues: CASLGEDEQYF. The CDR3 DNA is TGCGCCAGTTTGGGAGAGGACGAGCAGTACTTC.

This clone was counted between two and nine times. CDR3 sequence: CASSGVTQGGYTF. The CDR3, as DNA: TGCGCCAGCAGTGGGGTAACACAGGGCGGCTACACCTTC. The chain recombines TRBV10-1 with TRBJ1-2; D is perhaps TRBD1 (6 bases). Germline V gene sequence: CDR1 WNHNN, CDR2 SYGVQD (reference sequence). The CDR3 runs 13 residues. Deletions cut 4 bases from V and 8 bases from J, with 14 bases between.

This clone is labeled medium-sized. The genes are TRBV27 and TRBJ2-4, with 7 bases fitting TRBD1. The CDR3 totals 18 residues. Unmatched junction bases numbered 10, after V lost 2 bases and J lost 0 bases. Germline CDR1 and CDR2: MNHEY and SMNVEV (reference sequence). The DNA for the CDR3 is TGTGCCAGCAGTTTAAGGGGGACAGCTTCTTTAGCCAAAAACATTCAGTACTTC. Amino acid sequence: CASSLRGTASLAKNIQYF.

The V call is TRBV28, the J call TRBJ1-5; the D gene is possibly TRBD1 (5 bases). This CDR3 contains 16 residues. Germline V gene lookup returns CDR1 MDHEN and CDR2 SYDVKM. V lost 4 bases to trimming and J lost 4 bases, with 17 bases between them. The CDR3 here is CASSSTIVGGNQPQHF. The DNA for the CDR3 is TGTGCCAGCAGTTCGACCATAGTGGGGGGGAATCAGCCCCAGCATTTT.